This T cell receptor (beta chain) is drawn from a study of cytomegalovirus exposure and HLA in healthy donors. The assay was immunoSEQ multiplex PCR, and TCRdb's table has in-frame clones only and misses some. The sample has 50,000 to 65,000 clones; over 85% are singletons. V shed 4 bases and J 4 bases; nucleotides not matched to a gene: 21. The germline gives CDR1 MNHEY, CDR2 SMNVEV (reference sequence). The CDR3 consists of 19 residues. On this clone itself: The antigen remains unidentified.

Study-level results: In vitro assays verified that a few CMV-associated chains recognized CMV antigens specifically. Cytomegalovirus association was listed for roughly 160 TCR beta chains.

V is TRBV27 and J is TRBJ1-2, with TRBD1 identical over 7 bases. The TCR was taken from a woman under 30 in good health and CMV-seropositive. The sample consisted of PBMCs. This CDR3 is CASSSTYLQGTHRSYGYTF. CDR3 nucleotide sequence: TGTGCCAGCAGTTCAACCTACCTACAGGGGACTCACAGATCCTATGGCTACACCTTC.